A single sample is the source of the 20 T cell receptor beta chains below, sequenced in a study of blood T cell repertoires in COVID-19. Clones were read by immunoSEQ multiplex PCR, and TCRdb kept only the in-frame ones, dropping some. The sample shows 130,000 or so clones, approximately 84% of them seen only once. Material for sequencing was peripheral blood. The receptors stem from an elderly woman with acute or convalescent COVID-19.

The chain has TRBV7-9 and TRBJ2-5, with TRBD1 as a possible D gene (5 bases). CDR3 length equals 16 residues. Germline CDR1 reads SEHNR; CDR2 reads FQNEAQ (reference sequence). Trimming cost V 3 bases and J 2 bases, with 16 bases left between them. CDR3 sequence: CASSFRGQVNQETQYF. CDR3 DNA sequence: TGTGCCAGCAGCTTTAGGGGCCAAGTCAATCAAGAGACCCAGTACTTC. Drawing the rest from reference TRBV7-9 and TRBJ2-5, the complete variable domain is DTGVSQNPRHKITKRGQNVTFRCDPISEHNRLYWYRQTLGQGPEFLTYFQNEAQLEKSRLLSDRFSAERPKGSFSTLEIQRTEQGDSAMYLCASSFRGQVNQETQYFGPGTRLLVL.

The rearrangement joins TRBV7-2 to TRBJ1-5; 10 nucleotides match TRBD1. The CDR3 extends over 16 amino acids. J gave up 4 bases and V 1 base, and 4 bases lay outside the gene matches. CDR1 is SGHTA and CDR2 is FQGNSA in the germline V gene. The DNA for the CDR3 is TGTGCCAGCAGCTTAGGGACAGGGGGAAATAATCAGCCCCAGCATTTT. As protein: CASSLGTGGNNQPQHF.

The chain links TRBV7-6 to TRBJ2-1; the match to TRBD1 covers 10 bases. CDR1 and CDR2 (germline): SGHVS, FNYEAQ. This CDR3 is 18 amino acids long. V gave up 1 base and J gave up 9 bases; unmatched junction bases: 15. The CDR3 spells CASSLVMGQGTPVGEQFF. DNA for the CDR3: TGTGCCAGCAGCTTAGTGATGGGACAGGGGACACCGGTGGGTGAGCAGTTCTTC.

CDR3 sequence: CASSPQGSGANVLTF. CDR3 coding DNA: TGTGCCAGCAGCCCGCAGGGCTCTGGGGCCAACGTCCTGACTTTC. The chain links TRBV5-5 to TRBJ2-6; weak D call: TRBD1 (5 bases). CDR1 and CDR2 (germline): SGHKS, YYEKEE (reference sequence). The V end was cut by 4 bases, the J end by 0 bases, with 8 bases between. The CDR3 is 15 residues long. The full variable domain, in which reference TRBV5-5 and TRBJ2-6 provide the parts outside the CDR3, is DAGVTQSPTHLIKTRGQQVTLRCSPISGHKSVSWYQQVLGQGPQFIFQYYEKEERGRGNFPDRFSARQFPNYSSELNVNALLLGDSALYLCASSPQGSGANVLTFGAGSRLTVL.

This chain connects TRBV19 to TRBJ2-3; D not certain. V was clipped by 2 bases and J by 2 bases, with 5 bases between them. CDR3 length: 13 residues. Germline V lookup: CDR1 LNHDA, CDR2 SQIVND (reference sequence). The CDR3 region has the DNA TGTGCCAGTAGTATACAGTCCACAGATACGCAGTATTTT. This sequence encodes CASSIQSTDTQYF.

This clone was found once. J is TRBJ2-3 and V is TRBV18; 8 nucleotides align to TRBD1. CDR3 length: 17 amino acids. The germline gives CDR1 KGHSH, CDR2 LQKENI. The V and J ends lost 4 bases and 2 bases, in that order; junction bases with no gene match: 11. The CDR3 protein is CASSLTRTGGTTDTQYF. The CDR3 bases are TGTGCCAGCTCACTGACCCGAACAGGGGGGACCACAGATACGCAGTATTTT.

This clone is a singleton in its sample. The junction does not match germline at one end; this may be a read error. This chain links TRBV6-2 or TRBV6-3 with TRBJ1-2, with no clear D. The CDR3 is 14 amino acids. Germline V gene lookup returns CDR1 MNHEY and CDR2 SVGEGT. CDR3 protein: CASSDSGGNYGYTF. In nucleotides, the CDR3 is TGTGCCAGCAGTGACTCGGGAGGAAACTATGGCTACACCTTC.

The chain joins TRBV27 to TRBJ2-7; TRBD1 is a possible D gene (6 bases). The ends were cut back, 5 bases at V and 4 bases at J, with 9 bases in the middle. The CDR3 contains 12 residues. Germline V CDR1 and CDR2: MNHEY, SMNVEV (reference sequence). In DNA, the CDR3 is TGTGCCAGCAGTACCACAGGGTACGAGCAGTACTTC. It yields the protein CASSTTGYEQYF.

The chain couples TRBV24-1 to TRBJ2-1; a weak D match, TRBD1 (6 bases). The CDR3 length is 16 residues. The germline CDR1 and CDR2 sequences are KGHDR and SFDVKD. Trimming cost V 2 bases and J 0 bases, with 10 bases left between them. CDR3 amino acids: CATSDSGHTSYNEQFF. CDR3 DNA sequence: TGTGCCACCAGTGATTCGGGACATACCTCCTACAATGAGCAGTTCTTC.

The chain joins TRBV15 to TRBJ2-5, with 11 bases aligning to TRBD2. Germline loops: CDR1 LNHNV, CDR2 YYDKDF (reference sequence). With 4 bases clipped from V and 5 bases from J, the junction kept 15 bases outside the gene matches. This CDR3 is 18 amino acids long. The CDR3 loop reads CATSTDPLAGGRRETQYF. As DNA, the CDR3 is TGTGCCACCAGCACCGATCCTTTAGCGGGAGGGCGTCGGGAGACCCAGTACTTC.

The chain couples TRBV6-6 to TRBJ2-7; D possibly corresponds to TRBD2 (5 bases). The germline V gene encodes CDR1 MNHNY and CDR2 SVGAGI (reference sequence). V was trimmed by 0 bases and J by 2 bases, leaving 14 bases between them. The CDR3 extends over 16 amino acids. CDR3 loop: CASSYSFGGPTYEQYF. CDR3 in DNA: TGTGCCAGCAGTTACTCGTTTGGCGGGCCAACCTACGAGCAGTACTTC.

This rearrangement joins TRBV7-2 to TRBJ1-3; D remains ambiguous. Per the germline V gene, CDR1 is SGHTA and CDR2 is FQGNSA. The CDR3 extends over 17 amino acids. Trimming stripped 2 bases from V and 4 bases from J, with 18 bases between. CDR3 residues: CASSLFSGGGVGNTIYF. DNA for the CDR3: TGTGCCAGCAGCTTATTTTCGGGTGGAGGCGTGGGAAACACCATATATTTT.

There are a few counts of this clone. V and J are TRBV10-3 and TRBJ2-7, with 9 bases fitting TRBD1. The junction had 6 bases not matched to a gene; V was cut back by 3 bases and J by 3 bases. CDR1 and CDR2 from the germline V gene are ENHRY and SYGVKD. The CDR3 is 15 residues long. Here the CDR3 DNA reads TGTGCCATCAGTGAAAGACAGGGGGACGGCTACGAGCAGTACTTC. Protein product: CAISERQGDGYEQYF.

This chain joins TRBV4-3 and TRBJ2-1; a possible D gene is TRBD2 (6 bases). The V end lost 4 bases, the J end lost 10 bases, and 14 bases lay between the germline ends. The length of the CDR3 is 13 residues. Germline V CDR1 and CDR2: LGHNA, YSLEER. The CDR3 nucleotides are TGCGCCAGCAGCCGAGGTCCCGCGGGGGAGCAGTTCTTC. It specifies CASSRGPAGEQFF.

V and J are TRBV4-3 and TRBJ1-4, with D tentatively TRBD1 (6 bases). With 4 bases removed from V and 4 bases from J, the gap between germline ends came to 19 bases. The germline gives CDR1 LGHNA, CDR2 YSLEER. The CDR3 extends over 17 amino acids. CDR3 amino acids: CASSRNLYRVINEKLFF. In DNA form, the CDR3 reads TGCGCCAGCAGCCGCAACTTATACAGGGTTATTAATGAAAAACTGTTTTTT.

The V and J genes are TRBV12-3 or TRBV12-4 and TRBJ1-2, with 8 bases that match TRBD1. The CDR3 covers 13 residues. V lost 6 bases and J lost 6; bases outside the gene matches: 6. CDR3 DNA sequence: TGTGCCAGCAGCCGAGGGACAGGTCATGGCTACACCTTC. It encodes CASSRGTGHGYTF.

V gene TRBV5-1 combines with J gene TRBJ2-5, with D possibly TRBD1 on 6 matching bases. Trimming cost V 2 bases and J 5 bases, with 10 bases left between them. Germline CDR1 reads SGHRS; CDR2 reads YFSETQ. The CDR3 extends over 13 amino acids. Written as DNA, the CDR3 is TGCGCCAGCAGCTTCGGACAGTTTGAGACCCAGTACTTC. It specifies CASSFGQFETQYF. Filled out from reference TRBV5-1 and TRBJ2-5, the complete variable domain reads KAGVTQTPRYLIKTRGQQVTLSCSPISGHRSVSWYQQTPGQGLQFLFEYFSETQRNKGNFPGRFSGRQFSNSRSEMNVSTLELGDSALYLCASSFGQFETQYFGPGTRLLVL.

This chain joins TRBV5-4 and TRBJ1-4, with TRBD1 matching 7 bases. J lost 3 bases, V lost 2 bases, and 1 base had no gene match. The CDR3 spans 14 residues. Looked up from germline, CDR1 is SGHNT and CDR2 is YYREEE (reference sequence). CDR3 nucleotides: TGTGCCAGCAGCTTTGGGACAGCTAATGAAAAACTGTTTTTT. As protein: CASSFGTANEKLFF.

The J gene is TRBJ2-1, the V gene TRBV27, with 8 bases lining up with TRBD1. V lost 5 bases to trimming and J lost 0 bases; unmatched junction nucleotides: 6. CDR1 is MNHEY and CDR2 is SMNVEV in the germline V gene (reference sequence). CDR3 size: 16 residues. The CDR3 reads CASSTPGQGSYNEQFF. In DNA form, the CDR3 reads TGTGCCAGCAGTACCCCCGGACAGGGCTCCTACAATGAGCAGTTCTTC.

The chain joins TRBV6-5 to TRBJ1-2; TRBD1 agrees at 8 bases. V was clipped by 5 bases and J by 4 bases; unmatched bases: 6. This CDR3 contains 14 residues. Germline assignment: CDR1 MNHEY and CDR2 SVGAGI. The CDR3 is CASSNPGQVYGYTF. In DNA form, the CDR3 reads TGTGCCAGCAGTAACCCGGGACAGGTCTATGGCTACACCTTC.